This TCR beta chain is from a study of blood T cell repertoires in COVID-19. About the research overall: Acute and convalescent COVID-19 samples came from the United States, Italy and Spain. The analysed material was cDNA or gDNA that came from T cells, B-cell-depleted T cells, or PBMCs.

As processed by the authors: Reference gene primer amplification gave nucleated cell count estimates. Profiling relied on immunoSEQ multiplex PCR, and the TCRdb table lists in-frame clones only, not all of them. The V and J calls and clone size were taken over from that table, and D and trimming were inferred from the DNA. Of approximately 80,000 clones listed, over 70% were seen once; the top ten hold 9.5% to 10%. V lost 7 bases to trimming and J lost 7 bases, with 16 bases between them. The CDR3 is 13 residues long. Germline V lookup: CDR1 SQVTM, CDR2 ANQGSEA. This rearrangement joins TRBV29-1 to TRBJ1-4; weak D call: TRBD1 (6 bases). This clonotype was obtained from a human donor in a cohort sampled during active COVID-19. The sample comprised peripheral blood. Here the CDR3 reads CSASDSFREKLFF. CDR3 nucleotides: TGCAGCGCGTCGGACAGCTTCCGTGAAAAACTGTTTTTT.